The next 3 T cell receptor beta chains were all read from a single sample in a study of cytomegalovirus exposure and HLA in healthy donors (dated by TCRdb to 2016 to 2017). Library preparation employed the immunoSEQ multiplex PCR assay. For the multiplex PCR, a mixture combining 60 forward primers for TCR Vbeta segments and 13 reverse primers for TCR Jbeta segments was used. TCRdb stores this immuneACCESS table with in-frame sequences only. Part of the clones is absent; in the studies checked, under half of the shortfall reflects unresolved V genes, and no reason is known for the rest. Within this sample are around 140,000 clones, with around four fifths of them counted one time only. 1.4% to 1.5% of the sample is in the top ten clones. Sequencing used PBMCs. These receptors were collected from a female donor in good health and CMV-seronegative.

This clone has more than one count but fewer than ten. The junction departs from the called germline gene at one end, perhaps through a read error. The rearrangement links TRBV19 to TRBJ2-2; 7 bases are shared with TRBD1. Germline V lookup: CDR1 LNHDA, CDR2 SQIVND (reference sequence). The CDR3 sequence is 14 residues long. CDR3 sequence: CASSRGQNSGELFF. CDR3 DNA sequence: TGTGCCAGTAGCAGGGGACAGAACAGCGGGGAGCTGTTTTTT.

The sample holds a few counts of this clone. V gene TRBV6-5 combines with J gene TRBJ2-7, with 7 bases that match TRBD1. Germline values: CDR1 MNHEY, CDR2 SVGAGI. Germline trimming cut 6 bases from V and 4 bases from J; bases unmatched to any gene: 9. This CDR3 contains 14 residues. CDR3 nucleotides: TGTGCCAGCAGCCTAGGGGGCTTTAGTTACGAGCAGTACTTC. Translating gives CASSLGGFSYEQYF.

The genes are TRBV19 and TRBJ1-1; 7 nucleotides line up with TRBD1. J was trimmed by 2 bases and V by 9 bases; bases with no gene match: 6. The CDR3 extends over 13 amino acids. Germline-derived CDR1 and CDR2 are LNHDA and SQIVND (reference sequence). The CDR3 coding sequence is TGTGCCAGCCAAAACAGGGGTAACACTGAAGCTTTCTTT. Translating gives CASQNRGNTEAFF.